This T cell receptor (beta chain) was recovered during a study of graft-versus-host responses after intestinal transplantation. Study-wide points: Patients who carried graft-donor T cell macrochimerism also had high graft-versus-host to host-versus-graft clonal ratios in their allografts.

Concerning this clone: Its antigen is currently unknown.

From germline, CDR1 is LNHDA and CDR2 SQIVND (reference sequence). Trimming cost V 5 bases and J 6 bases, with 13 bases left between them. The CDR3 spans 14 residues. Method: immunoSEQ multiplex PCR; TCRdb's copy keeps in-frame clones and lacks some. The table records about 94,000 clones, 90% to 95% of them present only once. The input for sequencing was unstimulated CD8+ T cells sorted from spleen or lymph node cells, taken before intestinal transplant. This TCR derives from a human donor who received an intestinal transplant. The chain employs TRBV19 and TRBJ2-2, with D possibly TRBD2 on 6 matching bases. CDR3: CASSRLGAAGELFF. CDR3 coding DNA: TGTGCCAGTAGTCGACTAGGGGCGGCCGGGGAGCTGTTTTTT.